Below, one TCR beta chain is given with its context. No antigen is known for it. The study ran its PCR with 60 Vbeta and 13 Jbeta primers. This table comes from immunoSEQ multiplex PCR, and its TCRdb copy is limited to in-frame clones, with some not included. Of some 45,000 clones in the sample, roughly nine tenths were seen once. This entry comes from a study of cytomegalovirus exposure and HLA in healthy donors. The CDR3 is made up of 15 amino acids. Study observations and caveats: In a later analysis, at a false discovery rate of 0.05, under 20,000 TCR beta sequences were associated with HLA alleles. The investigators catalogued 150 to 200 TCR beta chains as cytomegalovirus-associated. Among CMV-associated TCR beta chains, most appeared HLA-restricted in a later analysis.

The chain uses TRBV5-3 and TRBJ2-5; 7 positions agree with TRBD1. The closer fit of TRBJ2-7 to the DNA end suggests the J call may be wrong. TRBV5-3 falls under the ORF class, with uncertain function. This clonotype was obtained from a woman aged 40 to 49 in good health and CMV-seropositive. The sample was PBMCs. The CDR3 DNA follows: TGTGCCAGAAGGGCCGGAAACAGGGGACACTACGAGCAGTACTTC. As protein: CARRAGNRGHYEQYF.